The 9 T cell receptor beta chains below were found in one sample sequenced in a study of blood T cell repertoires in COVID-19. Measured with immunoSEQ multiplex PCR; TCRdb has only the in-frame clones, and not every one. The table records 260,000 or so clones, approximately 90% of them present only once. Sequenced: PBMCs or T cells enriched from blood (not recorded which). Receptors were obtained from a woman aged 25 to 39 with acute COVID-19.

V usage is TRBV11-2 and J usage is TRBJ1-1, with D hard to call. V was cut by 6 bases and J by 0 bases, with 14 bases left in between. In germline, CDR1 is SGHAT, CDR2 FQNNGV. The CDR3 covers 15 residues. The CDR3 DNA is TGTGCCAGCAGACGGGGAGATTACATGAACACTGAAGCTTTCTTT. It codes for CASRRGDYMNTEAFF.

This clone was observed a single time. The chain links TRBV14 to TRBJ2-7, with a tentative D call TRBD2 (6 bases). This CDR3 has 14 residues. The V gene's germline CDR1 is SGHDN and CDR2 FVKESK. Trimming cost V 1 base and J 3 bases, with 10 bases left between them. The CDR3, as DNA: TGTGCCAGCAGCCAAGTTATGGACTACTACGAGCAGTACTTC. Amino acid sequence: CASSQVMDYYEQYF.

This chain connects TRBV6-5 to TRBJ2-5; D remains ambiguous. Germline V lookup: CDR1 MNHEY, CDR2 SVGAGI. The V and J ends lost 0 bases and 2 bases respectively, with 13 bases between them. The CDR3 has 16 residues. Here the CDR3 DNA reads TGTGCCAGCAGTTACTCGAGGTCTTACGGACAAGAGACCCAGTACTTC. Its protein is CASSYSRSYGQETQYF.

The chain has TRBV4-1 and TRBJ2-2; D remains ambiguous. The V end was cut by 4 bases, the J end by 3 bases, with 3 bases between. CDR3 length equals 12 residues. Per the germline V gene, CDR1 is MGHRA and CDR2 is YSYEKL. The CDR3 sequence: CASSPDTGELFF. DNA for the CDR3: TGCGCCAGCAGCCCCGACACCGGGGAGCTGTTTTTT.

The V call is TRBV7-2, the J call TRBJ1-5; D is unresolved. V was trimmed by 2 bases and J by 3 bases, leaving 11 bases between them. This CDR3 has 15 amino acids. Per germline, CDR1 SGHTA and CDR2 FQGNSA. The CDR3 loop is CASSLWAGNNQPQHF. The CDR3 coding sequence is TGTGCCAGCAGCTTATGGGCGGGCAACAATCAGCCCCAGCATTTT.

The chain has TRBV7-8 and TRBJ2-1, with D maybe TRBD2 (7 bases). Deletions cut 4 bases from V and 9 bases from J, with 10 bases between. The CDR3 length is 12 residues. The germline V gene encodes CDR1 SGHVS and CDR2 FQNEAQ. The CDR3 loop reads CASSYREGEQFF. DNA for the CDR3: TGTGCCAGCAGCTACAGGGAGGGTGAGCAGTTCTTC.

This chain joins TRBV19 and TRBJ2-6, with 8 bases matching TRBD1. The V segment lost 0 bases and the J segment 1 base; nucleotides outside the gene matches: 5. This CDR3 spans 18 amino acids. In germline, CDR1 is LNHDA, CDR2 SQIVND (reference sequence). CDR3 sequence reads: CASSIDPGGASGANVLTF. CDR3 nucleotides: TGTGCCAGTAGTATAGATCCAGGGGGCGCATCTGGGGCCAACGTCCTGACTTTC.

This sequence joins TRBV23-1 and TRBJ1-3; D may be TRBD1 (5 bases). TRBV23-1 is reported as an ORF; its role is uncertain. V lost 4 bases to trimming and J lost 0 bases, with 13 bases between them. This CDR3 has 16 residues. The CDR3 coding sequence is TGCGCCAGCAGTCGAAGACAGCGTTACTCTGGAAACACCATATATTTT. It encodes CASSRRQRYSGNTIYF.

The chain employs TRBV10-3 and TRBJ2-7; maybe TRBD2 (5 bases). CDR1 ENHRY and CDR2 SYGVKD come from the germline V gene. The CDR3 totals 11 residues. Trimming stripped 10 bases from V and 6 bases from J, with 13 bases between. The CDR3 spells CATRSGGEQYF. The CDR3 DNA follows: TGTGCCACCAGGAGTGGAGGCGAGCAGTACTTC.